This TCR beta chain was recorded in a study of T cells in narcolepsy. Study conclusions and caveats: Autoreactive clonotypes reportedly recurred in blood of same and different patients, not controls. In some patient and control memory CD4+ samples, autoreactive clones were absent. Autoreactive HCRT-specific and TRIB2-specific clonotypes were marked in same-patient CSF-versus-blood CD4+ comparisons.

This clone was observed a handful of times. The antigen is unknown. Germline V gene data show CDR1 as SEHNR and CDR2 as FQNEAQ (reference sequence). Trimming at V came to 5 bases and at J to 10 bases, leaving 5 bases not matched to a gene. The CDR3 has 14 amino acids. Generated by immunoSEQ multiplex PCR, the TCRdb table keeps only in-frame clones and is missing some. The profile shows over 25,000 clones, less than 85% of them singletons. This chain joins TRBV7-9 and TRBJ1-6; TRBD1 aligns across 10 bases. The clonotype was recovered from a human donor in good health. Sample: memory (CD45RA-) CD4+ T cells from blood. CDR3 nucleotides: TGTGCCAGCAGCCCCGGGACAGGGGACTCACCCCTCCACTTT. Protein product: CASSPGTGDSPLHF.